The source of this T cell receptor beta chain is a study of identical twins. Study outcomes and limitations: While abundant cord blood beta clonotypes carried fewer insertions, memory repertoires showed no such pattern. Twins shared beta out-of-frame sequences in excess, but this excess was weaker.

This clonotype was counted only a few times. As yet, its antigen is unknown. Germline CDR1 SGHVS, CDR2 FQNEAQ. Unmatched junction bases numbered 15, after V lost 5 bases and J lost 8 bases. This CDR3 contains 16 residues. A universal primer site was added by template switching, and unique molecular identifiers were carried by the cDNA. TCRdb analysed the 5' RACE reads with MiXCR anew, one entry per CDR3 protein. The sample carries hundreds of thousands of distinct CDR3 sequences, roughly 6.2% recorded once. The genes are TRBV7-8 and TRBJ2-1; the match to TRBD1 covers 7 bases. The TCR comes from a man between 18 and 29 years old in good health. The sample taken for sequencing was naive T cells sorted from blood. The CDR3 reads CASSPFLGGSPDEQFF. The CDR3 DNA sequence: TGTGCCAGCAGCCCCTTTTTAGGGGGCTCCCCAGATGAGCAGTTCTTC.